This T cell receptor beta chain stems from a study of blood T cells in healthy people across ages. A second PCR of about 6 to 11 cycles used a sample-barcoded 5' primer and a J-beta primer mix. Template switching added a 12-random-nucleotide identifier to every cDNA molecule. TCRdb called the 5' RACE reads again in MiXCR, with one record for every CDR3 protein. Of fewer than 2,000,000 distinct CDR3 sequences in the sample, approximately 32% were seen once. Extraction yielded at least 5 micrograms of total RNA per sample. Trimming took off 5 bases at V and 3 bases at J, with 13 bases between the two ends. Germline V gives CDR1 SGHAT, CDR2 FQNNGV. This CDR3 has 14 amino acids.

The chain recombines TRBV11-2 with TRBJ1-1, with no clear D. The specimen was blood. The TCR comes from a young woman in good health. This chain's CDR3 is CASSAEARYTEAFF. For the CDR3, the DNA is TGTGCCAGCAGCGCGGAGGCAAGGTACACTGAAGCTTTCTTT.